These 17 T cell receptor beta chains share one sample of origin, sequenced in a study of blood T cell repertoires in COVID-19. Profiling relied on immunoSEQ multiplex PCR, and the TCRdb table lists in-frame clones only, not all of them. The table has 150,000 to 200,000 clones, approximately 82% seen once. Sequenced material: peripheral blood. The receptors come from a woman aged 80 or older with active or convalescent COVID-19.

CDR3: CASSEAGNEKLFF. The CDR3 DNA sequence: TGTGCCAGCAGTGAAGCAGGAAATGAAAAACTGTTTTTT. The gene calls are TRBV25-1 and TRBJ1-4; D call uncertain. The length of the CDR3 is 13 residues. From germline, CDR1 is MGHDK and CDR2 SYGVNS. Trimming shortened V by 2 bases and J by 5 bases, and 6 bases separated the two germline ends.

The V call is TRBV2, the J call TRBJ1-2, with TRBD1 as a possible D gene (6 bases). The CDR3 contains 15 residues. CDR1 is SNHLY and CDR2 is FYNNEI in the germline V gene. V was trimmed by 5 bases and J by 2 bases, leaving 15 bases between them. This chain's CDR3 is CASSRNRELNYGYTF. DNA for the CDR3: TGTGCCAGCAGTCGTAACAGGGAACTCAACTATGGCTACACCTTC.

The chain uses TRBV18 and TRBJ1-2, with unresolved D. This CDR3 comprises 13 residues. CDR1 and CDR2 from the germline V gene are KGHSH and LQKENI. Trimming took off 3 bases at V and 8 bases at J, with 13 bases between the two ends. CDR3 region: CASSPQLREGYTF. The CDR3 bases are TGTGCCAGCTCACCCCAATTACGGGAGGGCTACACCTTC. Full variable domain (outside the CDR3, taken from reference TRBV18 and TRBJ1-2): NAGVMQNPRHLVRRRGQEARLRCSPMKGHSHVYWYRQLPEEGLKFMVYLQKENIIDESGMPKERFSAEFPKEGPSILRIQQVVRGDSAAYFCASSPQLREGYTFGSGTRLTVV.

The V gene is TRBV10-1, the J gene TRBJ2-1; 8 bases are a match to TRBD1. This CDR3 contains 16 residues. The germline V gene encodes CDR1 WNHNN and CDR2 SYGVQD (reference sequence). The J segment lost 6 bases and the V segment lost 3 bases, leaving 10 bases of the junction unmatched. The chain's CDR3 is CASSDPMGQERNEQFF. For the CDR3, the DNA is TGCGCCAGCAGTGACCCCATGGGACAGGAGCGCAATGAGCAGTTCTTC.

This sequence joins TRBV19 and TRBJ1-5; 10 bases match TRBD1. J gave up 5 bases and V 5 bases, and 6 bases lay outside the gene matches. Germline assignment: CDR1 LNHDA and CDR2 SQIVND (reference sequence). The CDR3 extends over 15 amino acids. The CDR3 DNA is TGTGCCAGTAGTCTGGGACAGGGGAAGTATCAGCCCCAGCATTTT. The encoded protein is CASSLGQGKYQPQHF.

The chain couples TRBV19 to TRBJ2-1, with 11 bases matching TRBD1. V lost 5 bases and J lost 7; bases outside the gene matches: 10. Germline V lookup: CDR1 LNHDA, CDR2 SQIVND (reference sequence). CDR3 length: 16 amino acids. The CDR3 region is CASSSSYRDRGNEQFF. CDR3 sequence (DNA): TGTGCCAGTAGTTCCTCTTACCGGGACAGGGGGAATGAGCAGTTCTTC.

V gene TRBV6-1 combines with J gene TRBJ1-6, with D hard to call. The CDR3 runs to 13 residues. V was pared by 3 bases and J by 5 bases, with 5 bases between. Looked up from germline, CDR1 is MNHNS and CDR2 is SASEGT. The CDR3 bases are TGTGCCAGCAGTGATAGAGATAATTCACCCCTCCACTTT. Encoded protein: CASSDRDNSPLHF.

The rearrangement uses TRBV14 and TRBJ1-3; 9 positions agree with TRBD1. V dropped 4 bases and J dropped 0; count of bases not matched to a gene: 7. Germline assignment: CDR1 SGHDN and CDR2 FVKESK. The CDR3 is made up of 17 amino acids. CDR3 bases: TGTGCCAGCAGCCGTCATCCGGGACAGGGCTCTGGAAACACCATATATTTT. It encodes CASSRHPGQGSGNTIYF.

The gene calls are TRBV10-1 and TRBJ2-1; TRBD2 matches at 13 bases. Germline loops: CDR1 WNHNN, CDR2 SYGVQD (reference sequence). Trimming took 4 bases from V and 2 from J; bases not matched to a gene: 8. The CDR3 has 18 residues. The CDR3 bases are TGCGCCAGCAGTGGGGGGACTAGCGGGATGCCGGCCTACAATGAGCAGTTCTTC. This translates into CASSGGTSGMPAYNEQFF.

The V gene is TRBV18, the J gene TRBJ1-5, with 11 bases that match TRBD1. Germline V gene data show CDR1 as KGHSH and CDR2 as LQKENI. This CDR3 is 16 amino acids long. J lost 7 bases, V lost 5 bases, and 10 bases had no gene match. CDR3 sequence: CASSEIGQGAGQPQHF. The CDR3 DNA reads TGTGCCAGCTCAGAGATAGGACAGGGGGCTGGGCAGCCCCAGCATTTT. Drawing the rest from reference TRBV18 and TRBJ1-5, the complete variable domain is NAGVMQNPRHLVRRRGQEARLRCSPMKGHSHVYWYRQLPEEGLKFMVYLQKENIIDESGMPKERFSAEFPKEGPSILRIQQVVRGDSAAYFCASSEIGQGAGQPQHFGDGTRLSIL.

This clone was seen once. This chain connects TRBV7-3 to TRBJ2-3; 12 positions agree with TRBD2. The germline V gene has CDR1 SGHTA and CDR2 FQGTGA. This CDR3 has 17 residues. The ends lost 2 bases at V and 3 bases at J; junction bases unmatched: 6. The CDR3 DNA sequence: TGTGCCAGCAGCTTACCGCTCGGGACTAGCGGGACAGATACGCAGTATTTT. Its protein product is CASSLPLGTSGTDTQYF.

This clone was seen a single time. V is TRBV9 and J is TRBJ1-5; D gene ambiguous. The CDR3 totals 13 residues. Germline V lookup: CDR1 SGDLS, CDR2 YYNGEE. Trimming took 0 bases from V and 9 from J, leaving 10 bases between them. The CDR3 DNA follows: TGTGCCAGCAGCGTAGGGGCGGGTTGGCCCCAGCATTTT. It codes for CASSVGAGWPQHF.

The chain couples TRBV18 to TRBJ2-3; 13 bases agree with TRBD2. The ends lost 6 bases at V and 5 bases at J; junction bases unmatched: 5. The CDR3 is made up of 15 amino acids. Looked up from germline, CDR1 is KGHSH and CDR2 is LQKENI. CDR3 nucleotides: TGTGCCAGCTCGTCGGGACTAGCGGGAAAAGATACGCAGTATTTT. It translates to CASSSGLAGKDTQYF.

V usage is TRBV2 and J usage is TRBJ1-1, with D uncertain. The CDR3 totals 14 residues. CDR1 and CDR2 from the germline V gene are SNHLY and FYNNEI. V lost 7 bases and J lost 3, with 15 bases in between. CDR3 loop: CASTRRVVDTEAFF. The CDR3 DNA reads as TGTGCCAGCACTCGGCGGGTTGTGGACACTGAAGCTTTCTTT.

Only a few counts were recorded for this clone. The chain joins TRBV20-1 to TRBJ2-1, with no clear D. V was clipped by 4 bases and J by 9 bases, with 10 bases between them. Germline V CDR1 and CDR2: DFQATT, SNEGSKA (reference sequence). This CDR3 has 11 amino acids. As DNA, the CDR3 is TGCAGTGCTACCGCTTTCGGTGAGCAGTTCTTC. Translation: CSATAFGEQFF.

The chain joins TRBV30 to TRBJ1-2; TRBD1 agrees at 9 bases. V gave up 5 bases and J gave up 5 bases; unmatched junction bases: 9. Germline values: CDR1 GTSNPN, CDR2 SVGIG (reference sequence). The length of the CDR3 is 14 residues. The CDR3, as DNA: TGTGCCTGGGAGCGGGGACAGGGAGGGTATGGCTACACCTTC. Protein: CAWERGQGGYGYTF.

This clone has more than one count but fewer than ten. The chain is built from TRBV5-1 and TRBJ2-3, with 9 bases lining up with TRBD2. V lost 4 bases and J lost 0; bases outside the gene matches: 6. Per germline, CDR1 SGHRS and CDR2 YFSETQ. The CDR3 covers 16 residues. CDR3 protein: CASSAGLASSTDTQYF. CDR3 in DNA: TGCGCCAGCAGCGCCGGACTAGCGAGCAGCACAGATACGCAGTATTTT.